The entry below describes one TCR beta chain. V shed 7 bases and J shed 7 bases, with 13 bases lying between them. This CDR3 spans 13 amino acids. Germline loops: CDR1 KGHDR, CDR2 SFDVKD. These data come from a study of blood T cell repertoires in COVID-19. Measured with immunoSEQ multiplex PCR; TCRdb has only the in-frame clones, and not every one. Of over 70,000 clones in the sample, around 83% are singletons; the top ten hold approximately 11%. The V call is TRBV24-1, the J call TRBJ1-5; the D gene is possibly TRBD1 (6 bases). The material sequenced was peripheral blood. This sequence originates from a man aged 55 to 69 with COVID-19, enrolled during active disease. The CDR3 bases are TGTGCCACCAGCAATACAGGGAACCAGCCCCAGCATTTT. As protein: CATSNTGNQPQHF.